The TCR beta chain under discussion was sequenced for a study of T cell changes during pregnancy in multiple sclerosis. Profiled with immunoSEQ multiplex PCR; TCRdb holds only in-frame clones, not every one. The sample records 90,000 to 100,000 clones, around 92% being singletons. The sequences come from peripheral blood, collected after pregnancy. This TCR was recovered from a female donor in good health, enrolled as a control in a pregnancy study.

CDR3 DNA: TGCAGCGTCCCCGCAGGGGATTTTTACTATGGCTACACCTTC. Translating gives CSVPAGDFYYGYTF. This rearrangement joins TRBV29-1 to TRBJ1-2; perhaps TRBD1 as D (6 bases). The length of the CDR3 is 14 residues. Germline V lookup: CDR1 SQVTM, CDR2 ANQGSEA. Deletions cut 6 bases from V and 3 bases from J, with 17 bases between.